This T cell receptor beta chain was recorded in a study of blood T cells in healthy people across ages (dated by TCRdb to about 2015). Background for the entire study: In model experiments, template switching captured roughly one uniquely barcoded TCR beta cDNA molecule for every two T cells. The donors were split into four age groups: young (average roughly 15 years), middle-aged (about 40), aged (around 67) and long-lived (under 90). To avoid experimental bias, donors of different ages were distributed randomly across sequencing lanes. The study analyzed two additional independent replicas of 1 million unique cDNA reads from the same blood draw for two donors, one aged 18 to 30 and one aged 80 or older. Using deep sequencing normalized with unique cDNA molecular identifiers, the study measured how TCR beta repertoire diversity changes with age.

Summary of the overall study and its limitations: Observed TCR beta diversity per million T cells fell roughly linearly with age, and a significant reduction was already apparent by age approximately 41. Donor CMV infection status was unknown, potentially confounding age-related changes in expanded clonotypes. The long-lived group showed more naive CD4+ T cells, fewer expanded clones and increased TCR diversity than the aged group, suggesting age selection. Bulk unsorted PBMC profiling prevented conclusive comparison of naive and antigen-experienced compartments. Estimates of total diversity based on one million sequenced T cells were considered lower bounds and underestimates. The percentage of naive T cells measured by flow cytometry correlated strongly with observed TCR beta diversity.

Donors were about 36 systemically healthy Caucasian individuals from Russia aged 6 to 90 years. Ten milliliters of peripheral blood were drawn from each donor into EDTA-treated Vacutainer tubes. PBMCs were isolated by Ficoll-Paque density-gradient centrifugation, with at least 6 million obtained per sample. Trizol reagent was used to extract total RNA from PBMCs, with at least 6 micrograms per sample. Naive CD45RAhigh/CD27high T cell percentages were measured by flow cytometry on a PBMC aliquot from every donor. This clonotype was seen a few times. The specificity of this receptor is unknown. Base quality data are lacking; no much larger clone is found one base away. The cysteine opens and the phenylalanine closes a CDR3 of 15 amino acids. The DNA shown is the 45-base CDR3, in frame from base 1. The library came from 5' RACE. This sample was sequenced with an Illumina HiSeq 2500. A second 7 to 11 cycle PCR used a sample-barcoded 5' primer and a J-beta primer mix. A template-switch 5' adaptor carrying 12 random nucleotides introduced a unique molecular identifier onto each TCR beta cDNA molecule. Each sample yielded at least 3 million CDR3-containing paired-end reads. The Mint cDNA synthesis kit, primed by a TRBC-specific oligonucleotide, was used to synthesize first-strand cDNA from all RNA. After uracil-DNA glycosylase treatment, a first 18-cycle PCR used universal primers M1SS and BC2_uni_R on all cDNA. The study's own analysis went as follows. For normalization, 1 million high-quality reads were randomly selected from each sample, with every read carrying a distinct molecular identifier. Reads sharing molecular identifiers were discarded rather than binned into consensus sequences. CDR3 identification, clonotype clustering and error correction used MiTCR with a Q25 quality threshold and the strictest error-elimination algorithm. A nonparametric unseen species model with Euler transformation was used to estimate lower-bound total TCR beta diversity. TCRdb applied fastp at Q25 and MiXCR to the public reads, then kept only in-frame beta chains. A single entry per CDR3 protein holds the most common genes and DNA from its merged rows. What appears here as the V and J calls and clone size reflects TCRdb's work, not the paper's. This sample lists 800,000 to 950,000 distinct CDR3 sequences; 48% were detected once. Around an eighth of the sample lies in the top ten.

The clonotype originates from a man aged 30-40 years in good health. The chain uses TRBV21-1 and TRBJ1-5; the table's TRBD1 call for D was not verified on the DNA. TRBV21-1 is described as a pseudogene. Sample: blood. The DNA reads TGTGCCAGCAGCAGCTCAGGGTCCGGCAATCAGCCCCAGCATTTT. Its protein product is CASSSSGSGNQPQHF.